A selection of T cell receptor beta chains follows, all from one sample in a study of blood T cells in healthy people across ages. From the 5' RACE reads, TCRdb called clonotypes with MiXCR, one entry per CDR3 protein. In the table there are about 400,000 distinct CDR3 sequences, roughly half of which are singletons. The sequenced sample consisted of blood. These receptors came from a man between 60 and 70 years old in good health. Each CDR3 is given with its conserved first and last residue. Each record gives: CDR3 protein, CDR3 DNA, clone size, V gene, D gene, J gene. D genes are given only for firm matches. Expanded clones are given a class, and other clones once, few, many or no size at all.

CDR3 protein: CASSYKRATTNEQFF
CDR3 DNA: TGTGCCAGCAGTTACAAGCGGGCAACAACCAATGAGCAGTTCTTC
clone size: once
V gene: TRBV27
D gene: .
J gene: TRBJ2-1

CDR3 protein: CASSLGSGQVGNEQFF
CDR3 DNA: TGTGCCAGCAGCTTAGGGTCTGGACAGGTCGGCAATGAGCAGTTCTTC
clone size: few
V gene: TRBV7-2
D gene: TRBD1
J gene: TRBJ2-1

CDR3 protein: CASSHVSGWNEQFF
CDR3 DNA: TGTGCCAGCAGCCATGTATCGGGGTGGAATGAGCAGTTCTTC
clone size: few
V gene: TRBV14
D gene: .
J gene: TRBJ2-1

CDR3 protein: CGAVTRASANEQFF
CDR3 DNA: TGCGGTGCCGTTACTAGAGCCTCTGCAAATGAGCAGTTCTTC
clone size: .
V gene: TRBV20-1
D gene: .
J gene: TRBJ2-1

CDR3 protein: CASSFRGDSYEQYF
CDR3 DNA: TGTGCCAGCAGCTTCCGAGGGGACTCCTACGAGCAGTACTTC
clone size: .
V gene: TRBV7-9
D gene: .
J gene: TRBJ2-7

CDR3 protein: CASSPRGDETQYF
CDR3 DNA: TGTGCCAGCAGTCCCAGGGGCGATGAGACCCAGTACTTC
clone size: .
V gene: TRBV7-9
D gene: .
J gene: TRBJ2-5

CDR3 protein: CASSSPQGARTEAFF
CDR3 DNA: TGTGCCAGCAGCTCTCCCCAGGGGGCAAGGACTGAAGCTTTCTTT
clone size: many
V gene: TRBV4-2
D gene: TRBD1
J gene: TRBJ1-1

CDR3 protein: CASSPQGPSPETQYF
CDR3 DNA: TGTGCCAGCTCACCACAAGGACCGTCCCCAGAGACCCAGTACTTC
clone size: .
V gene: TRBV18
D gene: .
J gene: TRBJ2-5

CDR3 protein: CASAAGQGYTF
CDR3 DNA: TGTGCCAGCGCGGCAGGGCAAGGCTACACCTTC
clone size: few
V gene: TRBV28
D gene: .
J gene: TRBJ1-2

CDR3 protein: CASSQTSFEQYF
CDR3 DNA: TGTGCCAGCAGCCAGACTAGTTTTGAGCAGTACTTC
clone size: .
V gene: TRBV6-2/TRBV6-3
D gene: .
J gene: TRBJ2-7

CDR3 protein: CASSLWVGPQETQYF
CDR3 DNA: TGTGCCAGCAGCTTATGGGTCGGACCCCAAGAGACCCAGTACTTC
clone size: .
V gene: TRBV7-9
D gene: .
J gene: TRBJ2-5

CDR3 protein: CASSPLGQGTEAFF
CDR3 DNA: TGTGCCAGCTCACCACTTGGACAGGGCACTGAAGCTTTCTTT
clone size: .
V gene: TRBV18
D gene: TRBD1
J gene: TRBJ1-1

CDR3 protein: CASSLIGYNEQFF
CDR3 DNA: TGTGCCAGCAGCTTAATTGGGTACAATGAGCAGTTCTTC
clone size: .
V gene: TRBV7-2
D gene: .
J gene: TRBJ2-1

CDR3 protein: CASSLWTANEQFF
CDR3 DNA: TGTGCCAGCAGTTTGTGGACTGCTAATGAGCAGTTCTTC
clone size: many
V gene: TRBV12-3/TRBV12-4
D gene: .
J gene: TRBJ2-1

CDR3 protein: CASSYGQDYSGNTIYF
CDR3 DNA: TGTGCCAGCAGTTACGGCCAGGACTACTCTGGAAACACCATATATTTT
clone size: .
V gene: TRBV6-5
D gene: .
J gene: TRBJ1-3

CDR3 protein: CASSLIQYGYTF
CDR3 DNA: TGTGCCAGCAGCTTAATCCAGTATGGCTACACCTTC
clone size: .
V gene: TRBV7-9
D gene: .
J gene: TRBJ1-2

CDR3 protein: CASSFLTSGSFANNEQFF
CDR3 DNA: TGTGCCAGCAGTTTCTTGACTAGCGGGAGCTTCGCCAACAATGAGCAGTTCTTC
clone size: .
V gene: TRBV27
D gene: TRBD2
J gene: TRBJ2-1